The present entry profiles one TCR beta chain with its context. Antigen specificity is unknown. This CDR3 has 14 residues. The V end was cut by 4 bases, the J end by 6 bases, with 12 bases between. Germline V gene data show CDR1 as SGHAT and CDR2 as FQNNGV. The sample is drawn from a study of T cell repertoires in cytomegalovirus infection. Study in general: The authors relied on CMV epitopes, both recently identified HLA-C-restricted and well-studied HLA-B-restricted. Through public TCR beta signatures, both CMV infection and matching HLA type were indicated.

TCRdb itself ran the reads through MiXCR, one entry per CDR3 protein. Of about 920,000 distinct CDR3 sequences in the sample, approximately 31% were seen once. Specimen: cultured CD8+ T cells from PBMCs, collected from culture after CMV antigen stimulation. The chain has TRBV11-2 and TRBJ1-4; tentatively, D is TRBD1 (5 bases). The TCR originated in a human donor in good health (CMV status not recorded). Some clones in this sample may be carry-over from other donors' samples. For the CDR3, the DNA is TGTGCCAGCAGCTCGGGACGGGCATATGAAAAACTGTTTTTT. Its protein is CASSSGRAYEKLFF.